What follows is one T cell receptor beta chain and its context. The antigen is not known. Germline V gene sequence: CDR1 GTSNPN, CDR2 SVGIG (reference sequence). V lost 1 base to trimming and J lost 6 bases, with 13 bases between them. The CDR3 loop spans 14 amino acids. The record originates from a study of cytomegalovirus exposure and HLA in healthy donors. General observations from the study: Later analysis demonstrated an association between a missense DCLRE1C variant and TCR beta V- and J-gene trimming. When presence/absence was analysed, sequencing depth was taken to be roughly uniform across donors. An observed cluster of highly shared sequence variants was recorded as a likely sequencing artifact.

Amplification used 60 Vbeta primers and 13 Jbeta primers. The method was immunoSEQ multiplex PCR; TCRdb's version includes in-frame clones alone and lacks a portion of them. The listing records around 130,000 clones. Sequenced sample: PBMCs. The sequence derives from a woman aged 55-69 years in good health and CMV-seronegative. The chain combines TRBV30 with TRBJ2-1, with D possibly TRBD1 on 6 matching bases. CDR3 residues: CAWSAGQSGNEQFF. The DNA of the CDR3 is TGTGCCTGGAGTGCAGGACAGTCTGGCAATGAGCAGTTCTTC.